Presented here are 8 T cell receptor beta chains from one specimen sequenced in a study of blood T cell repertoires in COVID-19. Sequencing was performed with immunoSEQ multiplex PCR; in TCRdb, only in-frame clones are kept and a portion is missing. Among fewer than 200,000 clones listed, approximately 79% were seen once. Sequenced sample: peripheral blood. All receptors derive from a woman aged 55-75 years with COVID-19, enrolled during active disease.

The chain couples TRBV4-2 to TRBJ2-3, with TRBD1 identical over 8 bases. There are 15 residues in the CDR3. CDR1 is LGHNA, CDR2 YNFKEQ, per germline. J lost 0 bases, V lost 5 bases, and 4 bases had no gene match. In DNA form, the CDR3 reads TGTGCCAGCAGCACCCGACAGGGGAGCACAGATACGCAGTATTTT. Protein: CASSTRQGSTDTQYF.

The J gene is TRBJ1-1, the V gene TRBV19; D remains ambiguous. The CDR3 totals 14 residues. Trimming removed 1 base from V and 2 bases from J, with 8 bases in between. Germline V gene lookup returns CDR1 LNHDA and CDR2 SQIVND (reference sequence). DNA of the CDR3: TGTGCCAGTAGTATAGGGGCTCTTAACACTGAAGCTTTCTTT. Translating it yields CASSIGALNTEAFF.

The chain carries TRBV5-5 and TRBJ1-4; the D gene is possibly TRBD1 (5 bases). CDR3 length: 16 amino acids. Germline assignment: CDR1 SGHKS and CDR2 YYEKEE (reference sequence). V was trimmed by 4 bases and J by 0 bases, leaving 13 bases between them. Here the CDR3 DNA reads TGTGCCAGCAGCCCCCAGGGACTTACAACTAATGAAAAACTGTTTTTT. It is translated as CASSPQGLTTNEKLFF.

The chain combines TRBV13 with TRBJ2-7; D not resolved. V lost 2 bases, J lost 3 bases, and 14 bases lay in between. Germline V CDR1 and CDR2: PRHDT, FYEKMQ (reference sequence). The CDR3 totals 15 residues. The CDR3 nucleotides are TGTGCCAGCAGCTTACCAAGCTCCCTCCACTACGAGCAGTACTTC. Its protein product is CASSLPSSLHYEQYF.

This CDR3 is CASSEEQNNYGYTF. The CDR3 DNA sequence: TGTGCCAGCAGTGAGGAACAGAACAACTATGGCTACACCTTC. The chain employs TRBV2 and TRBJ1-2; D ambiguous. The CDR3 length is 14 residues. CDR1 and CDR2 (germline): SNHLY, FYNNEI. V gave up 3 bases and J gave up 2 bases, with 10 bases separating them.

V usage is TRBV4-1 and J usage is TRBJ1-4; TRBD1 is a possible D gene (6 bases). Germline V lookup: CDR1 MGHRA, CDR2 YSYEKL. Trimming removed 2 bases at V and 7 bases at J, with 17 bases between. The CDR3 is 16 residues long. The CDR3 reads CASSQSPAGGGEKLFF. CDR3 DNA: TGCGCCAGCAGCCAATCCCCCGCGGGGGGCGGTGAAAAACTGTTTTTT.

The chain combines TRBV7-2 with TRBJ1-4, with D tentatively TRBD1 (5 bases). The V gene lost 3 bases and the J gene lost 4 bases, with 12 bases spanning the gap. The CDR3 totals 15 residues. Germline V gene data show CDR1 as SGHTA and CDR2 as FQGNSA. As DNA, the CDR3 is TGTGCCAGCAGCTTTGATGGGGGAGGTAATGAAAAACTGTTTTTT. Translating gives CASSFDGGGNEKLFF.

The genes are TRBV10-2 and TRBJ1-4, with no clear D. V was trimmed by 2 bases and J by 0 bases, leaving 4 bases between them. The CDR3 covers 14 residues. CDR1 and CDR2 from the germline V gene are WSHSY and SAAADI. Here the CDR3 reads CASSETATNEKLFF. In nucleotides, the CDR3 is TGCGCCAGCAGTGAGACGGCAACTAATGAAAAACTGTTTTTT.